Presented here are 20 T cell receptor beta chains from one specimen sequenced in a study of CD8 T cells in ankylosing spondylitis. Whole-study findings and limits: A motif in TCR beta, a set of roughly 8 highly homologous variants, appeared characteristic of ankylosing spondylitis blood.

TCRdb used MiXCR to reprocess the 5' RACE reads, holding one entry per CDR3 protein. The repertoire holds 100,000 to 150,000 distinct CDR3 sequences, with roughly a sixth as singletons. Their antigens are not known. Sequences were obtained from blood, either unsorted or a sorted T cell fraction (not recorded which). These receptors originate from a male donor with ankylosing spondylitis.

This clonotype was observed many times. The CDR3 nucleotides read TGTGCCACCAGTGAAGGACAGGGAGGTGAGCAGTTCTTC. Translating it yields CATSEGQGGEQFF. This chain uses TRBV24-1 with TRBJ2-1; 8 bases match TRBD1. Germline V gives CDR1 KGHDR, CDR2 SFDVKD. The trim removed 4 bases at V and 9 bases at J, leaving 4 bases unmatched. The CDR3 spans 13 residues.

The chain recombines TRBV7-3 with TRBJ2-7; D possibly matches TRBD1 or TRBD2 (5 bases each). V was pared by 0 bases and J by 3 bases, with 9 bases between. CDR1 SGHTA and CDR2 FQGTGA come from the germline V gene. The CDR3 has 14 amino acids. CDR3 in amino acids: CASSLTPGSYEQYF. The CDR3 DNA is TGTGCCAGCAGCTTAACGCCAGGGAGCTACGAGCAGTACTTC.

The chain employs TRBV20-1 and TRBJ2-7; no clear D gene. Germline V gene data show CDR1 as DFQATT and CDR2 as SNEGSKA (reference sequence). This CDR3 region has 14 residues. Trimming removed 0 bases from V and 2 bases from J, with 11 bases in between. The CDR3 DNA sequence: TGCAGTGCTAGAGATTATTCGTACCCCTACGAGCAGTACTTC. It translates to CSARDYSYPYEQYF.

At least ten counts were recorded for this clonotype. The CDR3 DNA sequence: TGCGCCAGCAGTGTGACAGAGGTGGGGGAGCTGTTTTTT. Protein product: CASSVTEVGELFF. The chain uses TRBV10-2 and TRBJ2-2, with D possibly matching TRBD1 (5 bases). CDR3 length: 13 amino acids. The V gene's germline CDR1 is WSHSY and CDR2 SAAADI. Trimming removed 4 bases at V and 8 bases at J, with 11 bases between.

The chain links TRBV7-3 to TRBJ1-1, with 8 nucleotides matching TRBD1. The V and J ends lost 3 bases and 9 bases, in that order; junction bases with no gene match: 6. The CDR3 loop spans 13 amino acids. Germline values: CDR1 SGHTA, CDR2 FQGTGA. CDR3: CASSFMGQEKAFF. The CDR3 DNA follows: TGTGCCAGCAGCTTTATGGGACAGGAGAAAGCTTTCTTT.

This rearrangement joins TRBV29-1 to TRBJ2-1, with D unclear. The CDR3 extends over 11 amino acids. Looked up from germline, CDR1 is SQVTM and CDR2 is ANQGSEA. Trimming cost V 4 bases and J 2 bases, with 3 bases left between them. CDR3 DNA sequence: TGCAGCGTTGCCCCCTACAATGAGCAGTTCTTC. It translates to CSVAPYNEQFF.

This clonotype was picked up a small number of times. The chain links TRBV27 to TRBJ2-5; tentative D call: TRBD2 (5 bases). Germline CDR1 MNHEY, CDR2 SMNVEV (reference sequence). V lost 6 bases and J lost 2, with 13 bases in between. The CDR3 runs to 14 residues. The CDR3 DNA follows: TGTGCCAGCAGCCCTGAAGCGGAACAAGAGACCCAGTACTTC. The encoded protein is CASSPEAEQETQYF.

This clonotype has just a few counts. The J gene is TRBJ2-7, the V gene TRBV20-1, with a tentative D call TRBD1 (5 bases). The CDR3 covers 13 residues. Trimming stripped 6 bases from V and 3 bases from J, with 15 bases between. The germline gives CDR1 DFQATT, CDR2 SNEGSKA (reference sequence). The CDR3, as DNA: TGCAGTGCGAAGGGGCTGGGGTTCTACGAGCAGTACTTC. This translates into CSAKGLGFYEQYF.

This rearrangement joins TRBV20-1 to TRBJ1-1, with D unresolved. CDR3 size: 14 residues. CDR1 is DFQATT, CDR2 SNEGSKA, per germline (reference sequence). CDR3: CTTRGQNMNTEAFF. The CDR3 DNA reads as TGCACCACCCGCGGGCAGAACATGAACACTGAAGCTTTCTTT.

This clonotype was counted once. The V gene is TRBV20-1, the J gene TRBJ1-2, with D uncertain. Germline assignment: CDR1 DFQATT and CDR2 SNEGSKA (reference sequence). This CDR3 spans 13 amino acids. V shed 5 bases and J shed 0 bases, with 10 bases lying between them. Here the CDR3 DNA reads TGCAGTGCTTCGGATTCAACTAACTATGGCTACACCTTC. Translation: CSASDSTNYGYTF.

This clonotype occurred a few times. The chain's CDR3 is CSMGWESEAFF. CDR3 sequence (DNA): TGCAGCATGGGTTGGGAAAGTGAAGCTTTCTTT. The chain carries TRBV20-1 and TRBJ1-1; D gene unclear. Germline CDR1 is DFQATT and CDR2 is SNEGSKA (reference sequence). The CDR3 is made up of 11 amino acids.

This clonotype was found a few times. J is TRBJ2-7 and V is TRBV9; D gene uncertain. Deletions cut 0 bases from V and 4 bases from J, with 11 bases between. Germline-derived CDR1 and CDR2 are SGDLS and YYNGEE. The CDR3 loop spans 14 amino acids. This chain's CDR3 is CASSVESRDYEQYF. The CDR3 coding sequence is TGTGCCAGCAGCGTAGAATCTAGAGATTACGAGCAGTACTTC.

CDR3 bases: TGTGCCAGCAGCGTAGAGGAAACCTACGAGCAGTACTTC. It codes for CASSVEETYEQYF. This rearrangement joins TRBV9 to TRBJ2-7; D not certain. The V and J ends lost 0 bases and 2 bases respectively, with 6 bases between them. This CDR3 is built from 13 residues. The germline gives CDR1 SGDLS, CDR2 YYNGEE.

The table lists this clonotype with a few counts. The rearrangement joins TRBV20-1 to TRBJ2-1; D is undetermined. Trimming pared 3 bases from V and 0 bases from J, leaving 9 bases between. The CDR3 length is 14 residues. Per germline, CDR1 DFQATT and CDR2 SNEGSKA (reference sequence). The CDR3 bases are TGCAGTGCTAGGTCCCTGAGCTCCTACAATGAGCAGTTCTTC. Residues: CSARSLSSYNEQFF.

The chain combines TRBV9 with TRBJ1-5; D is unresolved. The V gene lost 4 bases and the J gene lost 0 bases, with 8 bases spanning the gap. This CDR3 region has 14 residues. From germline, CDR1 is SGDLS and CDR2 YYNGEE. The CDR3 coding sequence is TGTGCCAGCAGCCCCAATTTTAGCAATCAGCCCCAGCATTTT. Translated, it gives CASSPNFSNQPQHF.

This clonotype was seen at least ten times. This chain connects TRBV4-3 to TRBJ2-1; D is ambiguous. Germline CDR1 is LGHNA and CDR2 is YSLEER. The ends were cut back, 6 bases at V and 0 bases at J, with 12 bases in the middle. The CDR3 covers 15 residues. The CDR3 nucleotides are TGCGCCAGCAGAGCTGATCGAAGCTCCTACAATGAGCAGTTCTTC. This encodes CASRADRSSYNEQFF.

This clonotype was counted only a few times. The rearrangement joins TRBV5-1 to TRBJ2-7; D is possibly TRBD1 (5 bases). V lost 3 bases, J lost 5 bases, and 15 bases lay in between. The CDR3 contains 14 residues. Germline V gene sequence: CDR1 SGHRS, CDR2 YFSETQ. CDR3 region: CASSWGREKDEQYF. CDR3 bases: TGCGCCAGCAGCTGGGGCAGGGAAAAGGACGAGCAGTACTTC.

This clonotype was observed a handful of times. The chain has TRBV11-2 and TRBJ2-5, with D tentatively TRBD1 (6 bases). Per germline, CDR1 SGHAT and CDR2 FQNNGV. The CDR3 has 16 residues. The V end lost 1 base, the J end lost 2 bases, and 14 bases lay between the germline ends. The DNA of the CDR3 is TGTGCCAGCAGCTTAGTTTCGGCGACAGGTCAAGAGACCCAGTACTTC. It translates to CASSLVSATGQETQYF.

This clonotype came up a few times. The rearrangement joins TRBV3-1 to TRBJ2-1; D perhaps matches TRBD2 (5 bases). The germline V and J ends were trimmed by 4 bases and 0 bases, with 16 bases remaining between them. The CDR3 length is 17 residues. The V gene's germline CDR1 is LGHDT and CDR2 YNNKEL (reference sequence). CDR3: CASSPDEGTSSYNEQFF. The CDR3 nucleotides are TGTGCCAGCAGCCCCGATGAGGGAACCAGCTCCTACAATGAGCAGTTCTTC.

The sample holds a few counts of this clonotype. The chain joins TRBV28 to TRBJ2-7; D is possibly TRBD2 (5 bases). The V gene lost 6 bases and the J gene lost 6 bases, with 18 bases spanning the gap. This CDR3 has 14 residues. Germline V lookup: CDR1 MDHEN, CDR2 SYDVKM. The DNA of the CDR3 is TGTGCCAGCAGCGAACTAGTTCTGAGCAGCGAGCAGTACTTC. Translated: CASSELVLSSEQYF.